Listed below are T cell receptor beta chains from one sample, sequenced in a study of Ad26.COV2.S vaccination and SARS-CoV-2 variants. Data came from immunoSEQ multiplex PCR; TCRdb stores just in-frame clones and leaves some out. The sample yields 410,000 or so clones, 80% to 95% seen once. The material sequenced was peripheral blood, taken in a trial of Ad26.COV2.S vaccine versus placebo. The source of these receptors is a person between 18 and 65 years old who received the Ad26.COV2.S COVID-19 vaccine or a placebo. The CDR3 runs from the conserved cysteine through the conserved F or W. D genes are given only for firm matches. Clone sizes are given selectively: once, few, many, or a class where the clone is expanded.

size: -; D: TRBD1; V: TRBV2; J: TRBJ1-5; DNA: TGTGCCAGCAACATCGACAGGGGGGTAAATCAGCCCCAGCATTTT; CDR3: CASNIDRGVNQPQHF
size: once; D: -; V: TRBV5-6; J: TRBJ1-2; DNA: TGTGCCAGCAGCTTGGGACAGCCTAACTATGGCTACACCTTC; CDR3: CASSLGQPNYGYTF
size: -; D: TRBD2; V: TRBV29-1; J: TRBJ2-7; DNA: TGCAGCGTTGAAGGACTAGCGAACGAGCAGTACTTC; CDR3: CSVEGLANEQYF
size: -; D: -; V: TRBV18; J: TRBJ2-1; DNA: TGTGCCAGCTCACCCATGACTTCCAACGGTGAGCAGTTCTTC; CDR3: CASSPMTSNGEQFF
size: -; D: -; V: TRBV11-2; J: TRBJ1-2; DNA: TGTGCCAGCAGCTTACCATTCCGGTCTGGACCGGACTATGGCTACACCTTC; CDR3: CASSLPFRSGPDYGYTF
size: -; D: -; V: TRBV30; J: TRBJ2-7; DNA: TGTGCCTGGAGTATGTCCTTACTCAGCTCCTACGAGCAGTACTTC; CDR3: CAWSMSLLSSYEQYF
size: -; D: -; V: TRBV6-2/TRBV6-3; J: TRBJ1-2; DNA: TGTGCCAGCAGTTACTCACTCGACCGCTACACCTTC; CDR3: CASSYSLDRYTF
size: -; D: -; V: TRBV3-1/TRBV3-2; J: TRBJ1-1; DNA: TGTGCCAGCAGCCAAGTAAAACGTGAAGGAGCTTTCTTT; CDR3: CASSQVKREGAFF
size: -; D: TRBD1; V: TRBV6-1; J: TRBJ2-7; DNA: TGTGCCAGCAGTGAACCGGGACAGGGGGCGAGGGAGCAGTACTTC; CDR3: CASSEPGQGAREQYF
size: -; D: -; V: TRBV18; J: TRBJ1-1; DNA: TGTGCCAGCTCACCACCTCCAGGGGACACTGAAGCTTTCTTT; CDR3: CASSPPPGDTEAFF
size: few; D: -; V: TRBV9; J: TRBJ1-5; DNA: TGTGCCAGCAGCGTAGGGGCGGGGTCTCAGCCCCAGCATTTT; CDR3: CASSVGAGSQPQHF
size: once; D: -; V: TRBV6-6; J: TRBJ1-5; DNA: TGTGCCAGCAGTTATGACGGAAATCAGCCCCAGCATTTT; CDR3: CASSYDGNQPQHF